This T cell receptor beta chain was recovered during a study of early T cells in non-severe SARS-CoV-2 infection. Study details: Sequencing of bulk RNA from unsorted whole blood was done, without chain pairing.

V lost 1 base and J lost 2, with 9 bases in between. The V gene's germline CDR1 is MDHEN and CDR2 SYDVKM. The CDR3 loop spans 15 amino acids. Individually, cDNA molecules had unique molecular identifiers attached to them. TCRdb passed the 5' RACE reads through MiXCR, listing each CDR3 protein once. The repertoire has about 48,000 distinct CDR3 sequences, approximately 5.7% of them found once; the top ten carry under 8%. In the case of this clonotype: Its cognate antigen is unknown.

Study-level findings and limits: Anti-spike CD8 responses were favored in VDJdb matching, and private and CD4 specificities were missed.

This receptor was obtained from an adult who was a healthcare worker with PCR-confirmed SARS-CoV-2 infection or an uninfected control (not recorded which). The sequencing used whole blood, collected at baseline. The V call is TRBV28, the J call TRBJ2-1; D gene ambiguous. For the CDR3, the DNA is TGTGCCAGCAGTTTATTGGGCCAAGCCTACAATGAGCAGTTCTTC. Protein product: CASSLLGQAYNEQFF.